The 8 T cell receptor beta chains presented below share a single source sample, sequenced in a study of patients and donors after allogeneic stem cell transplantation. One entry per CDR3 protein, called by TCRdb with MiXCR from the RT-PCR reads. This table holds fewer than 180,000 distinct CDR3 sequences, about 40% found once. Sequences were obtained from blood, either unsorted or a sorted T cell fraction (not recorded which). These receptor sequences come from a human donor who was either an allogeneic HSCT recipient or a stem cell or donor lymphocyte infusion donor (not recorded which). It is not recorded whose cells these are; they may come from a transplant donor.

The rearrangement links TRBV28 to TRBJ2-3, with 9 nucleotides matching TRBD2. Germline V lookup: CDR1 MDHEN, CDR2 SYDVKM. CDR3 length: 15 residues. Losses at the gene ends were 6 bases for V and 1 base for J; bases not matched to a gene: 5. CDR3 region: CASSRSGGRTDTQYF. The CDR3 DNA reads as TGTGCCAGCAGCCGCAGCGGGGGGCGCACAGATACGCAGTATTTT. Full variable domain (rest looked up from reference TRBV28 and TRBJ2-3): DVKVTQSSRYLVKRTGEKVFLECVQDMDHENMFWYRQDPGLGLRLIYFSYDVKMKEKGDIPEGYSVSREKKERFSLILESASTNQTSMYLCASSRSGGRTDTQYFGPGTRLTVL.

The gene calls are TRBV2 and TRBJ2-3, with 10 bases identical to TRBD1. The germline gives CDR1 SNHLY, CDR2 FYNNEI. The CDR3 is made up of 14 amino acids. The trim removed 9 bases at V and 7 bases at J, leaving 10 bases unmatched. This chain's CDR3 is CASHITDRGNTQYF. In DNA form, the CDR3 reads TGTGCCAGTCATATCACGGACAGGGGGAATACGCAGTATTTT.

This clonotype was picked up a small number of times. DNA for the CDR3: TGTGCCAGCGTTACAGACGCTAGCACAGATACGCAGTATTTT. It specifies CASVTDASTDTQYF. This rearrangement joins TRBV2 to TRBJ2-3; no clear D gene. Germline CDR1 is SNHLY and CDR2 is FYNNEI. Trimming took off 8 bases at V and 0 bases at J, with 12 bases between the two ends. CDR3 length: 14 amino acids. Combining the CDR3 with reference TRBV2 and TRBJ2-3 gives the whole variable domain EPEVTQTPSHQVTQMGQEVILRCVPISNHLYFYWYRQILGQKVEFLVSFYNNEISEKSEIFDDQFSVERPDGSNFTLKIRSTKLEDSAMYFCASVTDASTDTQYFGPGTRLTVL.

V is TRBV4-1 and J is TRBJ1-2; D gene uncertain. Germline V CDR1 and CDR2: MGHRA, YSYEKL. The CDR3 consists of 13 residues. V lost 8 bases, J lost 7 bases, and 17 bases lay in between. CDR3 DNA: TGCGCCAGCGGCCGTCCAGGTGTTGGTGGCTACACCTTC. Protein product: CASGRPGVGGYTF.

This chain links TRBV2 with TRBJ2-3; D not certain. Germline V gene lookup returns CDR1 SNHLY and CDR2 FYNNEI. Trimming took off 8 bases at V and 0 bases at J, with 12 bases between the two ends. The CDR3 runs to 14 residues. The CDR3 DNA follows: TGTGCCAGCCCACCGGCGACTAGCACAGATACGCAGTATTTT. Translation: CASPPATSTDTQYF.

This clonotype has just a few counts. This chain links TRBV12-3 or TRBV12-4 with TRBJ1-1, with D possibly matching TRBD1 (5 bases). The CDR3 runs to 12 residues. V lost 5 bases and J lost 6, with 10 bases in between. As DNA, the CDR3 is TGTGCCAGCAGTCATAAAGGGGCTGAAGCTTTCTTT. It encodes CASSHKGAEAFF.

This clonotype was recorded a few times. The chain uses TRBV12-3 or TRBV12-4 and TRBJ1-2; D uncertain. Between the trimmed V and J ends, which lost 7 bases and 6 bases, there was a span of 18 bases. The CDR3 spans 14 residues. The CDR3 is CASTPSGFGHGYTF. The CDR3 DNA follows: TGTGCCAGCACCCCAAGCGGGTTTGGCCATGGCTACACCTTC.

This clonotype was seen more than once but under ten times. V usage is TRBV12-3 or TRBV12-4 and J usage is TRBJ1-3; D is ambiguous. Trimming shortened V by 8 bases and J by 5 bases, and 16 bases separated the two germline ends. The CDR3 covers 14 residues. The CDR3 loop reads CASLLAGLRNTIYF. The DNA for the CDR3 is TGTGCCAGCCTCCTTGCAGGTCTGAGAAACACCATATATTTT.